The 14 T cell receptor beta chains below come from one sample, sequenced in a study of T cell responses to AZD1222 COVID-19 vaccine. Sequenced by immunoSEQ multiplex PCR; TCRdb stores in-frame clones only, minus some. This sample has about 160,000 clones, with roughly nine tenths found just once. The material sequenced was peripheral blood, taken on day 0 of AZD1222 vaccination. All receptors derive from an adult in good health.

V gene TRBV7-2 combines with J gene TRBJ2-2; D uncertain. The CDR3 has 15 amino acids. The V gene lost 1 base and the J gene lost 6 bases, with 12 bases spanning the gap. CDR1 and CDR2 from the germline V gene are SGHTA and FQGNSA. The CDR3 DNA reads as TGTGCCAGCAGCTTAGTTTCTCGGGCCTCCGGGGAGCTGTTTTTT. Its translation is CASSLVSRASGELFF.

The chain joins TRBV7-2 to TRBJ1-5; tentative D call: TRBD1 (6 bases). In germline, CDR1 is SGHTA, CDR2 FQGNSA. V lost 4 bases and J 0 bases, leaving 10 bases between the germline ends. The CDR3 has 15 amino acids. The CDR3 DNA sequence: TGTGCCAGCAGCTCAGGGGCCGATAGCAATCAGCCCCAGCATTTT. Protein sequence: CASSSGADSNQPQHF.

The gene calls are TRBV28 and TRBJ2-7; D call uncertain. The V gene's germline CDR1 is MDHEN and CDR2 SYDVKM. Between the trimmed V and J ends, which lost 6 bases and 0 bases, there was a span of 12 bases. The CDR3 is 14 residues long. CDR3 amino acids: CASRSDVISYEQYF. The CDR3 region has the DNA TGTGCCAGCAGGAGCGACGTTATCTCCTACGAGCAGTACTTC.

DNA for the CDR3: TGCGCCAGCAGCCAAGACAGATTTAATCAGCCCCAGCATTTT. Translation: CASSQDRFNQPQHF. The gene calls are TRBV4-1 and TRBJ1-5; D gene uncertain. The CDR3 spans 14 residues. Germline V gene sequence: CDR1 MGHRA, CDR2 YSYEKL. Trimming cost V 0 bases and J 4 bases, with 7 bases left between them.

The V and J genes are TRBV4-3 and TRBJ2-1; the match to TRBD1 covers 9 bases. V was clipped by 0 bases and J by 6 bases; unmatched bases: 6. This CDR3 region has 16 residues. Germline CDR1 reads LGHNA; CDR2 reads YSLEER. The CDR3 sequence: CASSQDGTTGGNEQFF. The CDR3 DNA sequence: TGCGCCAGCAGCCAAGATGGAACGACAGGGGGCAATGAGCAGTTCTTC.

The DNA of the CDR3 is TGTGCCAGCAGCCTTTCTTCCATGGGACAGTACTCCTACGAGCAGTACTTC. Translating gives CASSLSSMGQYSYEQYF. The chain couples TRBV7-8 to TRBJ2-7, with 7 bases that match TRBD1. This CDR3 has 17 residues. In germline, CDR1 is SGHVS, CDR2 FQNEAQ. J was trimmed by 0 bases and V by 5 bases; bases with no gene match: 13.

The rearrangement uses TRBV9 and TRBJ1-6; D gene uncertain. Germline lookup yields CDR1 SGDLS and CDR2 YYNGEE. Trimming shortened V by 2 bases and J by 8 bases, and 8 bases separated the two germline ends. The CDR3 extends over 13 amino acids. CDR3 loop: CASSVEVYSPLHF. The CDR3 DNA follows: TGTGCCAGCAGCGTTGAAGTCTATTCACCCCTCCACTTT.

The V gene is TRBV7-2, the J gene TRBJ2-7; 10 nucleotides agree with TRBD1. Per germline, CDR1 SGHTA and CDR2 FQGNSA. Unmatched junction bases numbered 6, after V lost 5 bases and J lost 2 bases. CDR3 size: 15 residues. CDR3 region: CASSRRDRGTYEQYF. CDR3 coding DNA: TGTGCCAGCAGCCGCCGGGACAGGGGCACCTACGAGCAGTACTTC.

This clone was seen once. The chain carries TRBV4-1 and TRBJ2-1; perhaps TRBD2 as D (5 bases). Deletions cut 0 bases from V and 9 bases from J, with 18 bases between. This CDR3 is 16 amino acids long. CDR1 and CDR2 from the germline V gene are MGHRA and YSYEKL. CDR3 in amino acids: CASSQDRAGGIGEQFF. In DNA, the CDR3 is TGCGCCAGCAGCCAAGATAGGGCCGGAGGAATTGGTGAGCAGTTCTTC.

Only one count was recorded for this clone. The CDR3 reads CASSISGIIDEQYF. The CDR3 DNA sequence: TGTGCCAGTAGTATATCAGGGATAATCGACGAGCAGTACTTC. The chain links TRBV19 to TRBJ2-7, with D perhaps matching TRBD1 (5 bases). The CDR3 covers 14 residues. Germline V gene sequence: CDR1 LNHDA, CDR2 SQIVND (reference sequence). With 2 bases removed from V and 5 bases from J, the gap between germline ends came to 13 bases.

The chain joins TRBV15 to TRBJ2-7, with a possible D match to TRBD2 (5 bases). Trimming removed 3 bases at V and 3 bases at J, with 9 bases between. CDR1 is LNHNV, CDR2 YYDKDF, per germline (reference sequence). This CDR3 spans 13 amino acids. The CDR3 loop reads CATSRPADYEQYF. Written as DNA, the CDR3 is TGTGCCACCAGCAGGCCAGCGGACTACGAGCAGTACTTC.

CDR3 sequence reads: CASRGGAAFF. CDR3 sequence (DNA): TGTGCCAGCAGAGGGGGAGCTGCTTTCTTT. This chain uses TRBV12-3 or TRBV12-4 with TRBJ1-1, with D maybe TRBD1 (6 bases). The CDR3 extends over 10 amino acids. With 6 bases removed from V and 11 bases from J, the gap between germline ends came to 10 bases.

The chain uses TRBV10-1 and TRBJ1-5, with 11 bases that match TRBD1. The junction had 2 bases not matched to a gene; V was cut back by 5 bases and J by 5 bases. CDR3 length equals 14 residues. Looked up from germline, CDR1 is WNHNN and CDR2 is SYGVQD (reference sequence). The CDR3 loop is CASSPGQGDQPQHF. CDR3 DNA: TGCGCCAGCAGTCCGGGACAGGGGGATCAGCCCCAGCATTTT.

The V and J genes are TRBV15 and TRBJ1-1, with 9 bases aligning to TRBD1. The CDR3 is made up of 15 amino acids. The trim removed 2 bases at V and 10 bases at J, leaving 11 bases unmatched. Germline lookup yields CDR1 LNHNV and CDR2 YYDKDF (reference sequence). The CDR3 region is CATSRPTTGGPGAFF. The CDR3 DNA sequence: TGTGCCACCAGCAGACCTACTACAGGGGGCCCTGGAGCTTTCTTT.